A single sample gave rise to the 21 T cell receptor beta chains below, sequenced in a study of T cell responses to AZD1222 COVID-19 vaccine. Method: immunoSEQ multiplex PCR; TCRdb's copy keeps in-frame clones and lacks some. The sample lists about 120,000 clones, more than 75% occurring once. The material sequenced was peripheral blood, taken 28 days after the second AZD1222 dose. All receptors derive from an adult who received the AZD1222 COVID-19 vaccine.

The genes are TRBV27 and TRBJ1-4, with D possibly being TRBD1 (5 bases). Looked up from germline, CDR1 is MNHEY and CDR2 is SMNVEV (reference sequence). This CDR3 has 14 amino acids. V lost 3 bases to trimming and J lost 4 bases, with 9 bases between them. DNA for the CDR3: TGTGCCAGCAGTTTCGGGGGGGGTAATGAAAAACTGTTTTTT. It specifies CASSFGGGNEKLFF.

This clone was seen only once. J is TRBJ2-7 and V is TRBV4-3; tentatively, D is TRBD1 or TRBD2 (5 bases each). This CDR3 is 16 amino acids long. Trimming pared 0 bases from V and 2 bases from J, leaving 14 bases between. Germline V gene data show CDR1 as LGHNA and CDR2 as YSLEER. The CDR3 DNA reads TGCGCCAGCAGCCAAGATCTATCAGGGAGCACCTACGAGCAGTACTTC. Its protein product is CASSQDLSGSTYEQYF.

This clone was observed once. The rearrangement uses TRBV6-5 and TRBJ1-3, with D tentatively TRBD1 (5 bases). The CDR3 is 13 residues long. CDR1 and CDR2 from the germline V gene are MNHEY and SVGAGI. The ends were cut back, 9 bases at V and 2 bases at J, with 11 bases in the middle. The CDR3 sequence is CASRQTTGNTIYF. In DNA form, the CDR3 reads TGTGCCAGTAGACAGACAACTGGAAACACCATATATTTT.

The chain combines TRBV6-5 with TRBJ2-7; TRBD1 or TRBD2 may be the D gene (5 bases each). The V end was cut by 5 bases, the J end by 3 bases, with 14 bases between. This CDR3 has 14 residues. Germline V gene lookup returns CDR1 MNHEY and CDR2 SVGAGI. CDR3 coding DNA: TGTGCCAGCAGTCCCCTGGGGGAATTCTACGAGCAGTACTTC. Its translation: CASSPLGEFYEQYF.

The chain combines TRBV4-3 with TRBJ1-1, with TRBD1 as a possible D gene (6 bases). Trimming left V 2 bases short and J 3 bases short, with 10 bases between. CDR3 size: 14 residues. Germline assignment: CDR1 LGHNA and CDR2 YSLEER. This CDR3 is CASSQWGADTEAFF. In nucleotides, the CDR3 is TGCGCCAGCAGCCAATGGGGGGCTGACACTGAAGCTTTCTTT.

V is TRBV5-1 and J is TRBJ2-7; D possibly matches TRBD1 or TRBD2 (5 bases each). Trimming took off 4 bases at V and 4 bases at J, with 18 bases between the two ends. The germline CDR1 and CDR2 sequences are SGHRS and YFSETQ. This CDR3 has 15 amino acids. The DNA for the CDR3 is TGCGCCAGCAGCAGAACCGGGGCCCAGCTATACGAGCAGTACTTC. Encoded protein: CASSRTGAQLYEQYF.

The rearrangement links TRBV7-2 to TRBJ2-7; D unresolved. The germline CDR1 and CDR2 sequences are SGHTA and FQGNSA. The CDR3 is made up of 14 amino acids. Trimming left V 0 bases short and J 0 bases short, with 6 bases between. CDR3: CASSLASYSYEQYF. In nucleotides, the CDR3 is TGTGCCAGCAGCTTAGCTTCCTACTCCTACGAGCAGTACTTC. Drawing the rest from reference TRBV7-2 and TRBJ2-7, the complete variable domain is GAGVSQSPSNKVTEKGKDVELRCDPISGHTALYWYRQSLGQGLEFLIYFQGNSAPDKSGLPSDRFSAERTGGSVSTLTIQRTQQEDSAVYLCASSLASYSYEQYFGPGTRLTVT.

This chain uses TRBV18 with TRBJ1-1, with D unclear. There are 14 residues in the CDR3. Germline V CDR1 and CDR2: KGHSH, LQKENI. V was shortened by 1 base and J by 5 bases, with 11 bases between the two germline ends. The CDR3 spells CASSPLVGFTEAFF. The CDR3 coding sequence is TGTGCCAGCTCACCACTCGTTGGGTTTACTGAAGCTTTCTTT.

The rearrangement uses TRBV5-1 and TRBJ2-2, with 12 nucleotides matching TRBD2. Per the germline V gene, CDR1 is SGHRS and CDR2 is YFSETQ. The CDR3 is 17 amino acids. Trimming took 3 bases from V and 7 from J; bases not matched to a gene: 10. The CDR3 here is CASSSLAGGGPNGELFF. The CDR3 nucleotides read TGCGCCAGCAGCTCCCTAGCGGGAGGGGGTCCGAACGGGGAGCTGTTTTTT.

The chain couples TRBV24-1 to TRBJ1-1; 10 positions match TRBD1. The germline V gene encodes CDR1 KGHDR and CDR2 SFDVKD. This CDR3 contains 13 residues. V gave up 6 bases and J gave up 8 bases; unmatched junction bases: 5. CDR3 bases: TGTGCCACCAGTCCCGGGACAGGGGCCGAAGCTTTCTTT. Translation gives CATSPGTGAEAFF.

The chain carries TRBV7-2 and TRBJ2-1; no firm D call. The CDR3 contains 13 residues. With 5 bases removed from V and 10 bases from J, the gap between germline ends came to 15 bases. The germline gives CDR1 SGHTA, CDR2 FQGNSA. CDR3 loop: CASSPLLSTEQFF. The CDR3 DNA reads TGTGCCAGCAGCCCCCTCCTCTCAACGGAGCAGTTCTTC.

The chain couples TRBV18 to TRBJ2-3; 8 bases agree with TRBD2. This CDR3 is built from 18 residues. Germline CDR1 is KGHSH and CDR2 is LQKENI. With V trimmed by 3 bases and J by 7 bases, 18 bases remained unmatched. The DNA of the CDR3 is TGTGCCAGCTCACCGAGGGTTGTGCGGGAGGCCTCCCCTCATACGCAGTATTTT. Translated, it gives CASSPRVVREASPHTQYF.

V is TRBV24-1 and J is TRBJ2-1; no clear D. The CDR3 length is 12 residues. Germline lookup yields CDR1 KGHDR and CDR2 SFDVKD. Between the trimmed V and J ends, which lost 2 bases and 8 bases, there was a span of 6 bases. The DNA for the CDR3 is TGTGCCACCAGTGATTGGAGCGATGAGCAGTTCTTC. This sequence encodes CATSDWSDEQFF.

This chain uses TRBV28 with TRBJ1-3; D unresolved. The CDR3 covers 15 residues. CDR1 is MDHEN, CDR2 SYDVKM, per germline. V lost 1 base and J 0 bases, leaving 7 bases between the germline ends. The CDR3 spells CASSLSGSSGNTIYF. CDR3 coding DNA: TGTGCCAGCAGTTTATCGGGGTCCTCTGGAAACACCATATATTTT.

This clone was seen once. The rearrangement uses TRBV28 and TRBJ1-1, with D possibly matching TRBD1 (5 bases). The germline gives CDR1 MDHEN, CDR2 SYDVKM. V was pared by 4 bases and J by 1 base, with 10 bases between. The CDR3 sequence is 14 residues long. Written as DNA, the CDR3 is TGTGCCAGCAGTTACCCAGGGACGAACACTGAAGCTTTCTTT. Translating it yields CASSYPGTNTEAFF. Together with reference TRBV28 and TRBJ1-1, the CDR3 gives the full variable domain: DVKVTQSSRYLVKRTGEKVFLECVQDMDHENMFWYRQDPGLGLRLIYFSYDVKMKEKGDIPEGYSVSREKKERFSLILESASTNQTSMYLCASSYPGTNTEAFFGQGTRLTVV.

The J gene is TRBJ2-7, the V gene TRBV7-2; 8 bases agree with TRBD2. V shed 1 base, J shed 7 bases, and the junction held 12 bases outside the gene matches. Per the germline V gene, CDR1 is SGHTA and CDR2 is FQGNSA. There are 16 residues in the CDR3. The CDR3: CASSLDRAGGVGEQYF. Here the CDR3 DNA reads TGTGCCAGCAGCTTAGATAGGGCGGGAGGAGTTGGGGAGCAGTACTTC.

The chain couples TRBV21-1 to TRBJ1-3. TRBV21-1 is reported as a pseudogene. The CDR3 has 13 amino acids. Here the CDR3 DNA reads TGTGCCAGCAGCAAAGGGTCTGGAAACACCATATATTTT. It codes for CASSKGSGNTIYF.

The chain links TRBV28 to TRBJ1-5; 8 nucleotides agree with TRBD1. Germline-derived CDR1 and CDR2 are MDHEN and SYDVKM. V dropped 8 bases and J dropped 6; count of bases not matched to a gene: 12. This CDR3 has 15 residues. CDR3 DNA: TGTGCCAGCTCCTCCCCCGCAGGGGGCCTTCAGCCCCAGCATTTT. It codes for CASSSPAGGLQPQHF.

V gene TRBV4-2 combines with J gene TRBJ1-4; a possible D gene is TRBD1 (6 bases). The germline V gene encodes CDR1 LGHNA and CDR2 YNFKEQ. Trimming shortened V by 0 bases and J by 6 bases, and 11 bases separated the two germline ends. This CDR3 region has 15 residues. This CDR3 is CASSQDGGGDEKLFF. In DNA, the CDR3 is TGTGCCAGCAGCCAAGATGGAGGGGGTGATGAAAAACTGTTTTTT.

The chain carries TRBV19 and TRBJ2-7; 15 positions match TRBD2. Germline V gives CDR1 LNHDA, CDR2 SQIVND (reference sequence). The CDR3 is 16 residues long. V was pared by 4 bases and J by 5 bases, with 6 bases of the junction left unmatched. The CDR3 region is CASSTGLAGGTDEQYF. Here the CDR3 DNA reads TGTGCCAGTAGTACGGGACTAGCGGGAGGTACAGACGAGCAGTACTTC. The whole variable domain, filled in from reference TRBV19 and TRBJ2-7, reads DGGITQSPKYLFRKEGQNVTLSCEQNLNHDAMYWYRQDPGQGLRLIYYSQIVNDFQKGDIAEGYSVSREKKESFPLTVTSAQKNPTAFYLCASSTGLAGGTDEQYFGPGTRLTVT.

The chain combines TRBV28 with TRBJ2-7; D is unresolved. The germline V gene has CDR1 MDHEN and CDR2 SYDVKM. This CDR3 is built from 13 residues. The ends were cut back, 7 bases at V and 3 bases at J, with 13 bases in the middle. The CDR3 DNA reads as TGTGCCAGCATAAGTGGGGTCCTCTACGAGCAGTACTTC. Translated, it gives CASISGVLYEQYF.